This T cell receptor (beta chain) derives from a study of T cells in Graves' hyperthyroidism and ophthalmopathy. The overall study: Peripheral blood was acquired at first diagnosis, ahead of any therapy whatsoever. Study observations and caveats: From stable hyperthyroidism, ophthalmopathy was set apart by a 13 V-J model. Within blood appeared most thyroid clonotypes that had expanded above 0.001.

The CDR3 is 15 residues long. Trimming took 5 bases from V and 5 from J; bases not matched to a gene: 4. The germline gives CDR1 SNHLY, CDR2 FYNNEI. This clonotype was seen ten or more times. No antigen is known for it. Clinical symptoms, serum thyroxine, TRAb, thyroid ultrasound and orbital computed tomography established diagnosis. The CDR3 regions of TCR beta were amplified from RNA transcripts. First-round RT-PCR with HTBI primers amplified the TCR CDR3 region. TCRdb independently ran MiXCR on the multiplex PCR reads; one entry per CDR3 protein. The sample lists around 600,000 distinct CDR3 sequences, about a sixth seen once, with 3% to 4% in the top ten.

The receptor comes from a woman aged 40 to 50 with Graves' ophthalmopathy. Sequenced: blood. V gene TRBV2 combines with J gene TRBJ2-3; 13 bases are shared with TRBD2. For the CDR3, the DNA is TGTGCCAGCAGTCGACTAGCGGGAGGTCAAGATACGCAGTATTTT. Amino acids: CASSRLAGGQDTQYF.